Below, 8 T cell receptor beta chains from the same sample are listed, as sequenced in a study of blood T cell repertoires in COVID-19. Clones were sequenced by immunoSEQ multiplex PCR, and TCRdb holds only the in-frame ones, with some missing. The sample records about 280,000 clones, around 92% being singletons. Specimen: peripheral blood. The receptor source for this set is a woman aged 25 to 39 with COVID-19, enrolled during active disease.

The CDR3 region is CATSGLLDTQYF. CDR3 sequence (DNA): TGTGCCACCAGTGGACTCCTAGATACGCAGTATTTT. The chain has TRBV24-1 and TRBJ2-3, with no clear D. Trimming pared 5 bases from V and 5 bases from J, leaving 7 bases between. The CDR3 extends over 12 amino acids. CDR1 KGHDR and CDR2 SFDVKD come from the germline V gene.

This chain connects TRBV11-2 to TRBJ2-1; 14 positions match TRBD2. There are 14 residues in the CDR3. Germline values: CDR1 SGHAT, CDR2 FQNNGV. Trimming cost V 5 bases and J 10 bases; bases outside gene matches: 4. The CDR3 loop reads CASSRLAGGQEQFF. CDR3 sequence (DNA): TGTGCCAGCAGCCGACTAGCGGGGGGGCAGGAGCAGTTCTTC.

The chain links TRBV19 to TRBJ2-7, with TRBD2 as a possible D gene (6 bases). Germline-derived CDR1 and CDR2 are LNHDA and SQIVND (reference sequence). The V end lost 1 base, the J end lost 6 bases, and 13 bases lay between the germline ends. This CDR3 is built from 14 residues. The CDR3 DNA follows: TGTGCCAGTAGTATAGTCGAAGGGCGGGGCGAGCAGTACTTC. Translation: CASSIVEGRGEQYF.

The chain has TRBV28 and TRBJ1-2, with 7 bases matching TRBD1. Germline lookup yields CDR1 MDHEN and CDR2 SYDVKM. J gave up 7 bases and V 6 bases, and 5 bases lay outside the gene matches. The CDR3 loop spans 12 amino acids. The CDR3 coding sequence is TGTGCCAGCAGCAGACAGGGTACTGGCTACACCTTC. This translates into CASSRQGTGYTF.

This clone was found once. V gene TRBV6-5 combines with J gene TRBJ2-7, with D possibly being TRBD2 (5 bases). The CDR3 loop spans 12 amino acids. The germline V gene has CDR1 MNHEY and CDR2 SVGAGI. The V and J ends lost 7 bases and 5 bases respectively, with 12 bases between them. CDR3 nucleotides: TGTGCCAGCACGCGTTTCGGGGACGAGCAGTACTTC. Its translation: CASTRFGDEQYF.

This chain links TRBV28 with TRBJ2-7; TRBD1 matches 8 bases. CDR3 length: 15 amino acids. Germline V CDR1 and CDR2: MDHEN, SYDVKM. V was pared by 5 bases and J by 3 bases, with 9 bases of the junction left unmatched. CDR3 loop: CASSPFTTGDYEQYF. CDR3 nucleotide sequence: TGTGCCAGCAGTCCTTTCACGACAGGGGACTACGAGCAGTACTTC.

The V gene is TRBV7-8, the J gene TRBJ1-2, with 8 bases identical to TRBD1. Germline V gives CDR1 SGHVS, CDR2 FQNEAQ. CDR3 length: 16 residues. Trimming took 1 base from V and 6 from J; bases not matched to a gene: 10. The CDR3 is CASSLGPSGGADGYTF. The CDR3 nucleotides are TGTGCCAGCAGCTTAGGCCCCTCAGGGGGCGCAGATGGCTACACCTTC.

This clone was seen only once. The CDR3 is CASSVGENYGYTF. CDR3 DNA: TGTGCCAGCAGCGTAGGGGAGAACTATGGCTACACCTTC. J is TRBJ1-2 and V is TRBV7-9, with D perhaps TRBD1 (5 bases). Trimming cost V 5 bases and J 2 bases, with 9 bases left between them. Germline V gene sequence: CDR1 SEHNR, CDR2 FQNEAQ (reference sequence). The CDR3 is 13 residues long.